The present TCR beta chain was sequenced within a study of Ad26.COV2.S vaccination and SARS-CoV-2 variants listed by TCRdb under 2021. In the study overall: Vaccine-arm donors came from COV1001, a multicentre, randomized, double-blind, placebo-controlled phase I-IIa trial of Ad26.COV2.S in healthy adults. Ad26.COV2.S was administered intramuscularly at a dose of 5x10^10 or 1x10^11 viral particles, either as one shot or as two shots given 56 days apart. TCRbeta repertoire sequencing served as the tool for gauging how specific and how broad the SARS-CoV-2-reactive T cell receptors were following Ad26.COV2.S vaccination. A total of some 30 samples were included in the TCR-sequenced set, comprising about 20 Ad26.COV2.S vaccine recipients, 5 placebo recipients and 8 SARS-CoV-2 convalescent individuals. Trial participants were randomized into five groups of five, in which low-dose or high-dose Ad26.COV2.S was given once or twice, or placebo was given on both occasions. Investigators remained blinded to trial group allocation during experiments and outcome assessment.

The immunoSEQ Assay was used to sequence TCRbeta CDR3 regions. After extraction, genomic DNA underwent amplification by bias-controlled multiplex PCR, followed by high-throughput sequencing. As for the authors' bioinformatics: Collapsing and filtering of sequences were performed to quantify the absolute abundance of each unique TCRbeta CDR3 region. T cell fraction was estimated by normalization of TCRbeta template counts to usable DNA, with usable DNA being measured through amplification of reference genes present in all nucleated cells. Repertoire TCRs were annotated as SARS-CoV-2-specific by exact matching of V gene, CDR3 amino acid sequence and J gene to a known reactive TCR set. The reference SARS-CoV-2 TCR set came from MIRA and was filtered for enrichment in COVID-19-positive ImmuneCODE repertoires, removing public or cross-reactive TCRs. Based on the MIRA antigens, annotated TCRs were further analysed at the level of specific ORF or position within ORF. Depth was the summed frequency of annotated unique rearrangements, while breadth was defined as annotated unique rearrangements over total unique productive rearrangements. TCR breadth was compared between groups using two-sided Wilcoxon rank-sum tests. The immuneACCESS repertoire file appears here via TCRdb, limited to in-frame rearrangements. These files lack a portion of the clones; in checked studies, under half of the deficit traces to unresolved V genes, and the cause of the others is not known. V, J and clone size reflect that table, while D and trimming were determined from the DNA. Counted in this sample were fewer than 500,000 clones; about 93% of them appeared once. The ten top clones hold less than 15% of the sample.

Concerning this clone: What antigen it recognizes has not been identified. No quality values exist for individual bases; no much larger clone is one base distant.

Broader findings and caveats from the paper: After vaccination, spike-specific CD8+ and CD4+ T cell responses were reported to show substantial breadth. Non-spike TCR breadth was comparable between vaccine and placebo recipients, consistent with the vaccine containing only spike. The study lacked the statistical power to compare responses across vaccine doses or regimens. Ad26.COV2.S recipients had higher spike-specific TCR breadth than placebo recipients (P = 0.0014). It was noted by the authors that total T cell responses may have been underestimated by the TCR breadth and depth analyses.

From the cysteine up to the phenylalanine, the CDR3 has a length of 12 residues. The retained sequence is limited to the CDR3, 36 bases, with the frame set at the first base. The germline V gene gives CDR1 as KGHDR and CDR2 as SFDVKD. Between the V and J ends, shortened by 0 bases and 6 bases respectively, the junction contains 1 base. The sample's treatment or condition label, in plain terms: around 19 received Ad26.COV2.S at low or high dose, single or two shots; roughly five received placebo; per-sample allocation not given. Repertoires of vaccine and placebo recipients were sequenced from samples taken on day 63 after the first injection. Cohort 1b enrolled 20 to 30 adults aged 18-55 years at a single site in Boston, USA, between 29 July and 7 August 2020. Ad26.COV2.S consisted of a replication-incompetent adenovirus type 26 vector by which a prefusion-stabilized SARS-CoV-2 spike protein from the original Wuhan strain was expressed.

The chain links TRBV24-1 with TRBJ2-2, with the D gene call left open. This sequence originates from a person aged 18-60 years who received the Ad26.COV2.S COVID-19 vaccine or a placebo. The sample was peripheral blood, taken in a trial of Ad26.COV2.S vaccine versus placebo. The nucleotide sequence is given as TGTGCCACCAGTGATTTGTCCGGGGAGCTGTTTTTT. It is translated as CATSDLSGELFF.